The rows below give T cell receptor beta chains drawn from one sample of a study of graft-versus-host responses after intestinal transplantation. These TCRs' antigens remain unknown. Sequenced by immunoSEQ multiplex PCR; TCRdb stores in-frame clones only, minus some. The sample contains fewer than 80,000 clones, around nine tenths of which appear only once. Material: unstimulated CD8+ T cells sorted from spleen or lymph node cells, obtained before transplant. These receptors were obtained from a human donor who was the organ donor for an intestinal transplant. The CDR3 runs from the conserved cysteine through the conserved F or W. D genes are given only for firm matches. Clone size is given for some rows only: seen once, a few or many times, or a class if the clone is expanded.

TRBJ2-1,TRBD2,TRBV7-2,.,TGTGCCAGCAGCTATAGAATAGGGGAGGCTAGCGGTTACAATGAGCAGTTCTTC,CASSYRIGEASGYNEQFF
TRBJ2-4,TRBD1,TRBV28,.,TGTGCCAGCAGTTTAGTACGGACAGGGGGCGAAGGGAACATTCAGTACTTC,CASSLVRTGGEGNIQYF
TRBJ2-7,TRBD1,TRBV27,.,TGTGCCAGCAGTTACCTTTGGACAGGCCCTAATCACCACGAGCAGTACTTC,CASSYLWTGPNHHEQYF
TRBJ2-3,TRBD2,TRBV7-6,.,TGTGCCAGCAGCCACCGACCAGGACTAGCGGGAGCACCCCCAGATACGCAGTATTTT,CASSHRPGLAGAPPDTQYF
TRBJ1-2,.,TRBV9,.,TGTGCCAGCAGCCCCCACCGGGAAGCTAACTATGGCTACACCTTC,CASSPHREANYGYTF
TRBJ2-1,TRBD2,TRBV28,.,TGTGCCAGCATGGAGCGGGGAGGGGCTTACAATGAGCAGTTCTTC,CASMERGGAYNEQFF
TRBJ1-1,.,TRBV19,few,TGTGCCAGTATTAAAGAGGAGGAAAACACTGAAGCTTTCTTT,CASIKEEENTEAFF
TRBJ2-7,.,TRBV19,.,TGTGCCAGTAGTCCCTCGGACTATTACGAGCAGTACTTC,CASSPSDYYEQYF
TRBJ2-2,TRBD2,TRBV9,.,TGTGCCAGCAGCGTACCACTAGCGGGGAACACCGGGGAGCTGTTTTTT,CASSVPLAGNTGELFF
TRBJ1-2,.,TRBV27,.,TGTGCCAGCAGTTTAAGCCGCGTCCCACTCTATGGCTACACCTTC,CASSLSRVPLYGYTF
TRBJ2-7,TRBD1,TRBV30,.,TGTGCCTGGAGTGTCGGGACAGGGGGGGGATACGAGCAGTACTTC,CAWSVGTGGGYEQYF
TRBJ2-5,TRBD2,TRBV30,once,TGTGCCTGGAGTGAACCCGAGCGGGAGGAGGTGACCCAGTACTTC,CAWSEPEREEVTQYF
TRBJ2-1,TRBD2,TRBV27,.,TGTGCCAGCAGTCCTATCCTAGCGGGAGGAACTGAGCAGTTCTTC,CASSPILAGGTEQFF
TRBJ1-1,TRBD1,TRBV27,.,TGTGCCAGCAGTCCAAGACAGGGGCCGCACACTGAAGCTTTCTTT,CASSPRQGPHTEAFF
TRBJ2-1,.,TRBV19,.,TGTGCCAGTAGTACAGGCGGGGTTGAGCAGTTCTTC,CASSTGGVEQFF
TRBJ2-1,TRBD1,TRBV7-9,few,TGTGCCAGCAGCTTAGATAACAGGGGAGTTAACAATGAGCAGTTCTTC,CASSLDNRGVNNEQFF
TRBJ1-2,.,TRBV6-1,.,TGTGCCAGCAGTACCTACAGGGACTATGGCTACACCTTC,CASSTYRDYGYTF
TRBJ2-7,TRBD1,TRBV10-3,.,TGTGCCATCTCGGACAGGTTTTCCTACGAGCAGTACTTC,CAISDRFSYEQYF
TRBJ2-2,.,TRBV10-3,.,TGTGCCATCAGTGCGACGATACAAGGCGGCGGGGAGCTGTTTTTT,CAISATIQGGGELFF
TRBJ1-3,TRBD1,TRBV10-1,once,TGCGCCAGCAGTGAGTCCCTCGGGACAGGACCCTCTGGAAACACCATATATTTT,CASSESLGTGPSGNTIYF
TRBJ2-2,TRBD2,TRBV9,.,TGTGCCAGCAGCGCCCCCCTTGCGGGAGGGCCCAGCGGGGAGCTGTTTTTT,CASSAPLAGGPSGELFF
TRBJ1-4,.,TRBV13,.,TGTGCCAGCAGCCCCCCAGGACAGCGCCTCGAAAAACTGTTTTTT,CASSPPGQRLEKLFF
TRBJ1-1,.,TRBV28,.,TGTGCCAGCAGTTTATTTGCGGGGGCGGTCACTGAAGCTTTCTTT,CASSLFAGAVTEAFF
TRBJ2-7,TRBD1,TRBV6-1,.,TGTGCCAGCAGTGAAGCAGGGGGCGCCTCCTACGAGCAGTACTTC,CASSEAGGASYEQYF
TRBJ2-1,TRBD1,TRBV19,.,TGTGCCGGGATCAAGACTATTTCAGGGGGTGAGCAGTTCTTC,CAGIKTISGGEQFF
TRBJ1-2,.,TRBV28,.,TGTGCCAGCAGCCCCCCCGAGGGAGGTGGCTACACCTTC,CASSPPEGGGYTF
TRBJ2-1,.,TRBV9,.,TGTGCCAGCAGCGTAGATCCCGACGGGAGCTCCTACAATGAGCAGTTCTTC,CASSVDPDGSSYNEQFF
TRBJ1-2,TRBD1,TRBV6-6,.,TGTGCCAGCAGCCCCGGACAGGGGAGAAAAGGCTACACCTTC,CASSPGQGRKGYTF
TRBJ1-2,TRBD1,TRBV15,.,TGTGCCACCGGTGACAGGGAGTATGGCTACACCTTC,CATGDREYGYTF
TRBJ2-7,.,TRBV28,.,TGTGCCAGCAGCCCCCGACAGGAGACCTACGAGCAGTACTTC,CASSPRQETYEQYF
TRBJ1-2,TRBD1,TRBV10-3,.,TGTGCCATCCGGGACAGCGAACCTTCTAACTATGGCTACACCTTC,CAIRDSEPSNYGYTF
TRBJ2-7,TRBD1,TRBV4-1,.,TGCGCCAGCAGCCTTTCCGGGACAGGGCTCTACGAGCAGTACTTC,CASSLSGTGLYEQYF
TRBJ2-7,TRBD2,TRBV9,.,TGTGCCAGCAGCGCGGGCGGGAGTGGCTACGAGCAGTACTTC,CASSAGGSGYEQYF
TRBJ1-4,.,TRBV6-1,.,TGTGCCAGCAGTGGGGCAGGGGAGAGTGAAAAACTGTTTTTT,CASSGAGESEKLFF
TRBJ2-2,.,TRBV14,.,TGTGCCAGCAGCCCCCGACTCAGGGGACCGGAGGAGCTGTTTTTT,CASSPRLRGPEELFF
TRBJ2-1,.,TRBV6-4,few,TGTGCCAGCAGTGCAGAAGACGGGATGAATGAGCAGTTCTTC,CASSAEDGMNEQFF
TRBJ2-7,.,TRBV9,.,TGTGCCAGCAGCGCCCAGGGGTCGTTCTACGAGCAGTACTTC,CASSAQGSFYEQYF
TRBJ2-7,TRBD2,TRBV5-4,once,TGTGCCAGCAGCTCGTGGGGGGGCGAGCAGTACTTC,CASSSWGGEQYF
TRBJ2-7,TRBD2,TRBV27,.,TGTGCCAGCAGTTTTGCTCGCGTTAGCGGGATCTACGAGCAGTACTTC,CASSFARVSGIYEQYF
TRBJ1-1,.,TRBV4-3,.,TGCGCCAGCAGCCAAGAAGTCATAGGAGCTAACACTGAAGCTTTCTTT,CASSQEVIGANTEAFF
TRBJ1-1,.,TRBV28,.,TGTGCCAGCAGTTTATCAAGAGGAGGGCCAATCCGTCACACTGAAGCTTTCTTT,CASSLSRGGPIRHTEAFF